Below are 25 T cell receptor beta chains sequenced from a single sample in a study of blood T cell repertoires in COVID-19. Assay: immunoSEQ multiplex PCR; the TCRdb copy retains only in-frame clones and omits some. The sample holds a few hundred thousand clones, about 90% seen once. The sequenced material came from PBMCs or T cells enriched from blood (not recorded which). The source is a woman aged 25 to 45 who had recovered from COVID-19.

This clone has only one observation. V and J are TRBV19 and TRBJ1-2; 8 bases fit TRBD1. V lost 3 bases to trimming and J lost 2 bases; unmatched junction nucleotides: 5. This CDR3 contains 15 residues. Per germline, CDR1 LNHDA and CDR2 SQIVND (reference sequence). The CDR3 nucleotides are TGTGCCAGTAGTATGAGGACAGGGCGAAACTATGGCTACACCTTC. Translating gives CASSMRTGRNYGYTF.

V usage is TRBV19 and J usage is TRBJ1-5, with 7 nucleotides matching TRBD1. The CDR3 totals 16 residues. The germline gives CDR1 LNHDA, CDR2 SQIVND (reference sequence). V gave up 7 bases and J gave up 4 bases; unmatched junction bases: 13. CDR3 DNA: TGTGCCAGTAAACCCGGCGACAGGGCGATAAATCAGCCCCAGCATTTT. This translates into CASKPGDRAINQPQHF. Filled out from reference TRBV19 and TRBJ1-5, the complete variable domain reads DGGITQSPKYLFRKEGQNVTLSCEQNLNHDAMYWYRQDPGQGLRLIYYSQIVNDFQKGDIAEGYSVSREKKESFPLTVTSAQKNPTAFYLCASKPGDRAINQPQHFGDGTRLSIL.

The chain carries TRBV2 and TRBJ2-7; TRBD1 agrees at 8 bases. Germline lookup yields CDR1 SNHLY and CDR2 FYNNEI. This CDR3 comprises 15 residues. Losses at the gene ends were 5 bases for V and 2 bases for J; bases not matched to a gene: 8. CDR3 sequence (DNA): TGTGCCAGCAGTTACTCGGGACAGGTAGCCTACGAGCAGTACTTC. It is translated as CASSYSGQVAYEQYF.

Worth noting for this clone: An end of the junction differs from the germline gene, which may be a read error. This chain joins TRBV29-1 and TRBJ1-1; possible D gene TRBD1, 6 bases. Germline assignment: CDR1 SQVTM and CDR2 ANQGSEA. The CDR3 is 11 residues long. In nucleotides, the CDR3 is TGCAGCGTCGAAGAGTCAAGGGGGGCTTTCTTT. Amino acid sequence: CSVEESRGAFF. Variable domain in full (rest from reference TRBV29-1 and TRBJ1-1): SAVISQKPSRDICQRGTSLTIQCQVDSQVTMMFWYRQQPGQSLTLIATANQGSEATYESGFVIDKFPISRPNLTFSTLTVSNMSPEDSSIYLCSVEESRGAFFGQGTRLTVV.

CDR3 protein: CASRDRGGGNTGELFF. The CDR3 region has the DNA TGTGCCAGCAGAGATAGGGGGGGTGGAAACACCGGGGAGCTGTTTTTT. The chain is built from TRBV2 and TRBJ2-2, with D possibly matching TRBD2 (7 bases). The CDR3 has 16 amino acids. Germline V gene lookup returns CDR1 SNHLY and CDR2 FYNNEI. Between the trimmed V and J ends, which lost 6 bases and 2 bases, there was a span of 16 bases.

This clone was seen once. The chain couples TRBV30 to TRBJ2-2; 7 bases are a match to TRBD1. J gave up 1 base and V 2 bases, and 10 bases lay outside the gene matches. CDR3 length: 17 amino acids. The germline gives CDR1 GTSNPN, CDR2 SVGIG (reference sequence). The CDR3 loop is CAWSTLQGVRNTGELFF. CDR3 nucleotide sequence: TGTGCCTGGAGTACCCTCCAGGGGGTGAGGAACACCGGGGAGCTGTTTTTT.

The chain combines TRBV6-2 or TRBV6-3 with TRBJ1-2, with 9 nucleotides matching TRBD1. The CDR3 is 14 residues long. The germline CDR1 and CDR2 sequences are MNHEY and SVGEGT. Losses at the gene ends were 5 bases for V and 4 bases for J; bases not matched to a gene: 5. The CDR3 spells CASSRQGESYGYTF. The CDR3 DNA reads as TGTGCCAGCAGTCGACAGGGGGAAAGCTATGGCTACACCTTC.

The chain carries TRBV7-8 and TRBJ1-1, with 11 bases that match TRBD1. The V and J ends lost 5 bases and 4 bases, in that order; junction bases with no gene match: 6. The germline CDR1 and CDR2 sequences are SGHVS and FQNEAQ. The CDR3 has 15 residues. The CDR3 sequence is CASSLAGTGGTEAFF. In nucleotides, the CDR3 is TGTGCCAGCAGCCTGGCCGGGACAGGGGGCACTGAAGCTTTCTTT.

The chain combines TRBV15 with TRBJ1-1; a weak D match, TRBD1 (5 bases). V was pared by 0 bases and J by 4 bases, with 9 bases between. Germline V gene data show CDR1 as LNHNV and CDR2 as YYDKDF (reference sequence). The CDR3 consists of 14 residues. The CDR3 DNA sequence: TGTGCCACCAGCAGAGATTTGGGGGGCACTGAAGCTTTCTTT. Protein sequence: CATSRDLGGTEAFF. Full variable domain (rest looked up from reference TRBV15 and TRBJ1-1): DAMVIQNPRYQVTQFGKPVTLSCSQTLNHNVMYWYQQKSSQAPKLLFHYYDKDFNNEADTPDNFQSRRPNTSFCFLDIRSPGLGDTAMYLCATSRDLGGTEAFFGQGTRLTVV.

The rearrangement links TRBV14 to TRBJ2-1, with D perhaps TRBD1 (6 bases). Per the germline V gene, CDR1 is SGHDN and CDR2 is FVKESK. The CDR3 runs to 13 residues. V was shortened by 4 bases and J by 5 bases, with 9 bases between the two germline ends. CDR3 in amino acids: CASSPGAHNEQFF. The CDR3 DNA follows: TGTGCCAGCAGCCCAGGGGCCCACAATGAGCAGTTCTTC.

The CDR3 protein is CATSESRSNQPQHF. The CDR3 nucleotides read TGTGCCACCAGTGAGTCGCGGAGCAATCAGCCCCAGCATTTT. The rearrangement links TRBV24-1 to TRBJ1-5; D gene unclear. V lost 4 bases, J lost 1 base, and 7 bases lay in between. Germline lookup yields CDR1 KGHDR and CDR2 SFDVKD. This CDR3 comprises 14 residues.

This clone was observed once. The chain carries TRBV19 and TRBJ2-1, with D hard to call. V lost 6 bases, J lost 9 bases, and 15 bases lay in between. Germline V gene data show CDR1 as LNHDA and CDR2 as SQIVND (reference sequence). CDR3 length: 13 amino acids. The CDR3 DNA sequence: TGTGCCAGTAGCTCGGAGAGCTCCAGTGAGCAGTTCTTC. This encodes CASSSESSSEQFF.

Only a few counts were recorded for this clone. CDR3 in DNA: TGTGCCAGCAGCCACAGGGGGGACAGGAGATACGAGCAGTACTTC. This sequence encodes CASSHRGDRRYEQYF. The chain carries TRBV6-2 or TRBV6-3 and TRBJ2-7, with TRBD1 matching 8 bases. This CDR3 comprises 15 residues. J lost 4 bases, V lost 6 bases, and 11 bases had no gene match. Germline CDR1 is MNHEY and CDR2 is SVGEGT.

This chain joins TRBV5-1 and TRBJ2-3; 8 bases are a match to TRBD2. Germline values: CDR1 SGHRS, CDR2 YFSETQ. This CDR3 is built from 15 residues. V trimming: 2 bases; J trimming: 2 bases; junction bases outside the gene matches: 4. Here the CDR3 DNA reads TGCGCCAGCAGCTTTAAGCGGGAGTACACAGATACGCAGTATTTT. Translating gives CASSFKREYTDTQYF.

CDR3 residues: CASVQGPGTEAFF. CDR3 in DNA: TGCGCCAGTGTACAGGGGCCCGGGACTGAAGCTTTCTTT. The rearrangement uses TRBV4-1 and TRBJ1-1; 7 nucleotides agree with TRBD1. This CDR3 is 13 amino acids long. The V and J ends lost 9 bases and 5 bases, in that order; junction bases with no gene match: 9. The germline gives CDR1 MGHRA, CDR2 YSYEKL.

The chain carries TRBV10-1 and TRBJ2-3; TRBD1 aligns across 12 bases. Germline V CDR1 and CDR2: WNHNN, SYGVQD (reference sequence). The trim removed 6 bases at V and 8 bases at J, leaving 9 bases unmatched. The CDR3 has 15 residues. This chain's CDR3 is CASSQGQGARGTQYF. CDR3 coding DNA: TGCGCCAGCAGCCAGGGACAGGGGGCGCGGGGTACGCAGTATTTT.

The DNA for the CDR3 is TGTGCCAGCAGCTTAAGGTCCCTCGTAGCGGGGGGTGGGACAGATACGCAGTATTTT. It encodes CASSLRSLVAGGGTDTQYF. The chain is built from TRBV7-2 and TRBJ2-3; 10 bases align to TRBD2. The V and J ends lost 2 bases and 3 bases, in that order; junction bases with no gene match: 14. CDR3 length: 19 residues. Per the germline V gene, CDR1 is SGHTA and CDR2 is FQGNSA.

This clone has just a few counts. The gene calls are TRBV11-2 and TRBJ1-2; D gene uncertain. V lost 0 bases and J lost 3, with 11 bases in between. Germline loops: CDR1 SGHAT, CDR2 FQNNGV. The CDR3 loop spans 15 amino acids. The CDR3 loop is CASSLEFVADYGYTF. Written as DNA, the CDR3 is TGTGCCAGCAGCTTAGAGTTCGTGGCCGACTATGGCTACACCTTC.

The chain has TRBV5-5 and TRBJ2-1; 10 nucleotides line up with TRBD2. The CDR3 has 14 amino acids. The germline V gene encodes CDR1 SGHKS and CDR2 YYEKEE (reference sequence). V shed 4 bases and J 4 bases; nucleotides not matched to a gene: 2. The DNA of the CDR3 is TGTGCCAGCAGCAAGACTAGCGGGTACAATGAGCAGTTCTTC. Translated, it gives CASSKTSGYNEQFF. Supplemented by reference TRBV5-5 and TRBJ2-1, the full variable domain reads DAGVTQSPTHLIKTRGQQVTLRCSPISGHKSVSWYQQVLGQGPQFIFQYYEKEERGRGNFPDRFSARQFPNYSSELNVNALLLGDSALYLCASSKTSGYNEQFFGPGTRLTVL.

This chain uses TRBV29-1 with TRBJ1-1; no clear D. Germline values: CDR1 SQVTM, CDR2 ANQGSEA. The CDR3 consists of 11 residues. Deletions cut 7 bases from V and 8 bases from J, with 14 bases between. The CDR3 coding sequence is TGCAGCGCTAAAGTAGGGAGAGAAGCTTTCTTT. This gives the protein CSAKVGREAFF. The whole variable domain, remainder taken from reference TRBV29-1 and TRBJ1-1, is SAVISQKPSRDICQRGTSLTIQCQVDSQVTMMFWYRQQPGQSLTLIATANQGSEATYESGFVIDKFPISRPNLTFSTLTVSNMSPEDSSIYLCSAKVGREAFFGQGTRLTVV.

The chain uses TRBV24-1 and TRBJ1-1; D is perhaps TRBD1 (6 bases). Germline V gene lookup returns CDR1 KGHDR and CDR2 SFDVKD. Trimming took 4 bases from V and 1 from J, leaving 27 bases between them. The CDR3 is 20 amino acids. CDR3 protein: CATSDTPETGRWRANTEAFF. The CDR3 coding sequence is TGTGCCACCAGTGACACACCAGAGACAGGTCGGTGGAGAGCGAACACTGAAGCTTTCTTT.

The chain links TRBV19 to TRBJ2-1; TRBD1 might be the D (6 bases). The germline CDR1 and CDR2 sequences are LNHDA and SQIVND (reference sequence). V dropped 5 bases and J dropped 6 bases, with 14 bases sitting between them. CDR3 size: 14 residues. The CDR3 reads CASSSGTKINEQFF. As DNA, the CDR3 is TGTGCCAGTAGTTCCGGGACAAAAATCAATGAGCAGTTCTTC.

V is TRBV7-2 and J is TRBJ2-7; D not certain. This CDR3 is built from 15 residues. The V end was cut by 1 base, the J end by 1 base, with 11 bases between. Germline V gene sequence: CDR1 SGHTA, CDR2 FQGNSA. Written as DNA, the CDR3 is TGTGCCAGCAGCTTAGAACGCGGATCTTCCTACGAGCAGTACTTC. Amino acids: CASSLERGSSYEQYF.

This chain uses TRBV6-4 with TRBJ2-2; 9 bases match TRBD1. The CDR3 length is 14 residues. J was trimmed by 5 bases and V by 10 bases; bases with no gene match: 8. CDR1 is MRHNA and CDR2 is SNTAGT in the germline V gene. CDR3 coding DNA: TGTGCCACGACTCCGGGACAGGGAACCGGGGAGCTGTTTTTT. This gives the protein CATTPGQGTGELFF.

In the case of this clone: Additional DNA sequences in this sample encode the identical CDR3. The rearrangement uses TRBV5-1 and TRBJ1-1, with D perhaps matching TRBD1 (5 bases). CDR1 and CDR2 (germline): SGHRS, YFSETQ. CDR3 length: 14 amino acids. The V end lost 0 bases, the J end lost 5 bases, and 11 bases lay between the germline ends. The CDR3 sequence is CASSLGQGGTEAFF. The DNA of the CDR3 is TGCGCCAGCAGCTTGGGGCAGGGAGGAACTGAAGCTTTCTTT.